This paragraph reports one T cell receptor beta chain. No cognate antigen has been identified for it. No base-level quality is on record; no much larger clone is a single base apart. This specimen comes from a study of regulatory T cells in long-lasting Graves disease (dated by TCRdb to the early 2020s). Regarding the complete study: Antithyroid drugs had been taken for less than 3 months by newly diagnosed Graves' disease patients. The study was conducted in China and was registered as a clinical trial. A total of around 35 samples underwent TCR sequencing, from roughly 13 patients with persistent Graves' disease and approximately 20 patients with newly diagnosed Graves' disease. Persistent Graves' disease patients were compared with newly diagnosed Graves' disease patients by peripheral blood TCR sequencing and RNA sequencing. Summary of the overall study and its limitations: Patients with persistent disease shared more public clonotypes (roughly 2,900) than newly diagnosed patients did (around 930). Only the TCR beta chain was sequenced and analyzed. Because the primary lesion, thyroid tissue, could not be accessed, the study looked at peripheral blood alone. Persistent Graves' disease patients showed lower TCR Shannon entropy and fewer highly expanded clones than newly diagnosed patients, suggesting clonal expansion. As a limitation, the authors acknowledged that the small sample size may reduce accuracy. Preferential use of TRBV28, TRBJ1-2 and TRBJ2-5 was observed in persistent disease, whereas TRBV20-1 and TRBJ2-1 were favored in newly diagnosed disease.

The time point label, read with the paper, signifies: newly diagnosed GD, antithyroid drugs for less than 3 months. For both TCR sequencing and RNA sequencing, RNA was extracted from PBMCs in TRIzol. Graves' disease was diagnosed according to American Thyroid Association guidelines. Patients for the study were recruited at an endocrinology department in Xi'an, China. From each patient, 7.5 to 10 milliliters of peripheral blood was collected into an EDTA anticoagulant tube. Ficoll Paque Plus density gradient separation was used to isolate PBMCs, and no further T cell sorting was done. An Agilent 2100 Bioanalyzer and agarose gel were used to check RNA quality, and a NanoDrop 2000 was used to measure RNA concentration. Libraries were constructed by multiplex PCR. TCRdb shows the sequencer as Illumina HiSeq 4000. To build TCR beta libraries, CDR3 regions were amplified by Arm-PCR using iRepertoire HTBI primers. Before sequencing, the PCR products went through gel purification. In the authors' own workflow: Across samples, 60 to 80 TRBV and approximately 15 TRBJ segments were identified and used for gene usage analysis of CDR3 amino acid clonotypes. COPE and FqMerger were used to merge the filtered high-quality paired reads into contigs. BLAST was used to align contigs to IMGT TRBV, TRBD and TRBJ reference genes, with CDR3 defined following IMGT. Clonotypes above 0.1% frequency were classified as highly expanded clones. Repertoire diversity was measured by Shannon entropy, and V-J evenness by the Gini coefficient. Public clonotypes were defined as clonotypes shared by more than one individual. TCRdb's own reprocessing of the public reads used fastp at Q25 and MiXCR and kept productive beta chains. Identical CDR3 protein sequences are pooled into one entry, listed with their most common genes and DNA. In this record, the V and J calls reflect TCRdb's handling and not the investigators' own analysis. The sample profile shows approximately 350,000 distinct CDR3 sequences; 15% to 20% of them were found once. Together, the top ten hold 20% of the sample.

V is cut back by 4 bases and J by 2 bases, with 17 bases in the junction unmatched. According to the germline V gene (reference sequence), CDR1 reads LNHDA and CDR2 reads SQIVND. From its cysteine to its phenylalanine, the CDR3 spans 19 amino acids. Kept here is only the CDR3 DNA, which spans 57 bases and is read in frame from base 1. Another study also made use of these data, one on T cells in Graves' hyperthyroidism and ophthalmopathy. Per the second study: A patient counted as having stable Graves' hyperthyroidism if no progression to ophthalmopathy occurred over 18 months of follow-up. Hyperthyroidism patients were aged 18 to 65 years and newly diagnosed, with disease duration of less than 2 months. Exclusion was applied to patients with uncontrolled infections, other autoimmune diseases, pregnancy or lactation. Diagnoses relied on clinical symptoms, serum thyroxine and TRAb, thyroid ultrasound and orbital computed tomography. A first-round RT-PCR of the TCR CDR3 used the HTBI primer set with the Qiagen OneStep RT-PCR kit. Most expanded thyroid clonotypes (frequency above 0.001) were also detected in blood, a finding suggesting that blood repertoires may reflect thyroid immune responses. Ophthalmopathy was separated from stable hyperthyroidism by a 13 V-J signature model, with roughly 88% sensitivity and 81% to 83% specificity obtained in cross-validation and 80%/75% obtained in testing. In validation, progression to ophthalmopathy was predicted by the model with 70% to 71% sensitivity and 72.22% specificity, a median of 6.5 months before onset. To identify TCR V-J signatures that set the groups apart, the researchers used a discovery cohort of approximately 98 patients, made up of 40 to 45 with Graves' ophthalmopathy and around 58 with stable Graves' hyperthyroidism. An independent validation cohort of 18 to 20 hyperthyroidism patients and roughly 16 patients who later progressed to ophthalmopathy tested prospective prediction of ophthalmopathy. The roughly 100 discovery patients were randomly divided into training and test sets at a 7:3 ratio. In addition, the study compared T-cell repertoires in thyroid tissue and in blood from over 5 Graves' hyperthyroidism patients. Following sampling, methimazole starting at 30 mg daily was given to hyperthyroidism patients, and high-dose intravenous methylprednisolone was given to ophthalmopathy patients. Libraries were constructed in a second round of multiplex PCR, after which size selection and purification were carried out. The libraries were sequenced on an Illumina HiSeq2000 using paired-end 100 bp reads. SOAPnuke was used to process the raw data, throwing out any read that contained adapters or uncalled bases, had a mean Phred below 15, or lacked an exact constant-primer or identifier match. High-quality paired reads were merged using COPE v1.2.5, and each unique nucleotide sequence was defined as a clonotype. MiTCR v1.1 was used to align the clonotypes against IMGT TRBV, TRBD and TRBJ reference segments. The analysis was restricted to V-J combinations with a frequency above 0.0001, which together covered 99.2% of the repertoires. The TCS score was defined as F50 (clonal expansion) divided by E x V (chaos), with BLOSUM62-based TCRdist calculated between CDR3 peptides within each V-J. Welch's t-statistics and random forest reduced several hundred V-J features to 13, which were used in a naive Bayes classifier (R e1071). Sample size was not statistically predetermined, and investigators were not blinded to group allocation. TCR Vbeta CDR3 sequencing of some 140 peripheral blood samples (more than 40 ophthalmopathy, 75 hyperthyroidism and roughly 17 progressor patients) is reported in the paper.

The source is a woman under 30 with Graves disease. Donor details come from another sample of the same person, matched by shared clones. The chain is made from TRBV19 and TRBJ1-5, with 7 junctional bases fitting TRBD1. The sequencing used peripheral blood mononuclear cells (PBMCs), collected at new diagnosis, from a patient treated with antithyroid drugs. The nucleotide sequence reads TGTGCCAGTAGTAGAAGGGGGCGTTTGTTTGATTTGGGCAATCAGCCCCAGCATTTT. Protein translation: CASSRRGRLFDLGNQPQHF.